The 13 T cell receptor beta chains listed next were all sequenced from one sample in a study of blood T cell repertoires in COVID-19. Sequencing used immunoSEQ multiplex PCR; TCRdb keeps in-frame clones, though not all of them. The repertoire holds around 250,000 clones, with 75% to 90% as singletons. The sample taken for sequencing was peripheral blood. The receptors here all came from a woman between 35 and 50 years old who had recovered from COVID-19.

The V gene is TRBV4-3, the J gene TRBJ2-1, with 14 bases identical to TRBD2. The germline V gene encodes CDR1 LGHNA and CDR2 YSLEER. The CDR3 is 17 amino acids. After removal of 4 bases from V and 8 bases from J, the junction contained 10 bases not matched to a gene. CDR3: CASSRLPGLAGVHEQFF. CDR3 DNA: TGCGCCAGCAGCCGGCTGCCGGGACTAGCGGGAGTTCATGAGCAGTTCTTC.

The V gene is TRBV12-5, the J gene TRBJ2-3; 7 nucleotides match TRBD1. The CDR3 runs 16 residues. The trim removed 2 bases at V and 2 bases at J, leaving 7 bases unmatched. Germline values: CDR1 LGHNT, CDR2 FRNRAP. CDR3 in amino acids: CASGLMTGTATDTQYF. In nucleotides, the CDR3 is TGTGCTAGTGGTTTGATGACCGGGACAGCCACAGATACGCAGTATTTT.

CDR3 nucleotides: TGTGCCTTAGCCGGGACAGGGGGATTTTGGAGTGGCTACACCTTC. Protein sequence: CALAGTGGFWSGYTF. This chain joins TRBV30 and TRBJ1-2; 11 bases agree with TRBD1. Germline CDR1 and CDR2: GTSNPN and SVGIG (reference sequence). This CDR3 is 15 amino acids long. V shed 7 bases, J shed 7 bases, and the junction held 14 bases outside the gene matches.

This chain connects TRBV5-4 to TRBJ2-7, with D perhaps matching TRBD1 (5 bases). Deletions cut 0 bases from V and 9 bases from J, with 16 bases between. The CDR3 is 14 amino acids. The germline V gene has CDR1 SGHNT and CDR2 YYREEE (reference sequence). The CDR3 sequence is CASSLDLRAGGQYF. In DNA form, the CDR3 reads TGTGCCAGCAGCTTGGACCTCAGGGCAGGCGGGCAGTACTTC. Using reference TRBV5-4 and TRBJ2-7 for the parts outside the CDR3, the full variable domain is ETGVTQSPTHLIKTRGQQVTLRCSSQSGHNTVSWYQQALGQGPQFIFQYYREEENGRGNFPPRFSGLQFPNYSSELNVNALELDDSALYLCASSLDLRAGGQYFGPGTRLTVT.

J is TRBJ2-3 and V is TRBV7-8; the match to TRBD2 covers 9 bases. CDR1 and CDR2 (germline): SGHVS, FQNEAQ. CDR3 size: 18 residues. V trimming: 0 bases; J trimming: 3 bases; junction bases outside the gene matches: 10. The CDR3 loop reads CASSLAYWASGITDTQYF. CDR3 DNA: TGTGCCAGCAGCTTAGCTTATTGGGCTAGCGGGATAACAGATACGCAGTATTTT.

CDR3 sequence: CASSRNRGEETQYF. The DNA of the CDR3 is TGTGCCAGCTCACGGAACAGGGGGGAGGAGACCCAGTACTTC. The V gene is TRBV18, the J gene TRBJ2-5; 8 bases align to TRBD1. Germline values: CDR1 KGHSH, CDR2 LQKENI. J lost 5 bases, V lost 4 bases, and 6 bases had no gene match. The CDR3 runs to 14 residues.

The V and J genes are TRBV9 and TRBJ2-2; 8 nucleotides agree with TRBD2. CDR3 length: 16 amino acids. With V trimmed by 4 bases and J by 5 bases, 10 bases remained unmatched. Germline-derived CDR1 and CDR2 are SGDLS and YYNGEE. The CDR3 DNA sequence: TGTGCCAGCAGCCCATTTCCGGGGGGGTCGACCGGGGAGCTGTTTTTT. Its protein is CASSPFPGGSTGELFF.

This chain uses TRBV6-5 with TRBJ1-5, with TRBD1 matching over 7 bases. The CDR3 sequence is 14 residues long. Germline assignment: CDR1 MNHEY and CDR2 SVGAGI. V was pared by 8 bases and J by 4 bases, with 8 bases of the junction left unmatched. CDR3 nucleotide sequence: TGTGCCAGCTCCCGGTACAGGGGAAATCAGCCCCAGCATTTT. Protein sequence: CASSRYRGNQPQHF.

The chain has TRBV29-1 and TRBJ1-2; a possible D gene is TRBD1 (5 bases). Per germline, CDR1 SQVTM and CDR2 ANQGSEA. Trimming removed 7 bases at V and 3 bases at J, with 15 bases between. The CDR3 sequence is 13 residues long. CDR3 loop: CSGTRAVDYGYTF. The CDR3 region has the DNA TGCAGCGGTACCAGGGCCGTCGACTATGGCTACACCTTC. The variable domain in full, with the rest retrieved from reference TRBV29-1 and TRBJ1-2, is SAVISQKPSRDICQRGTSLTIQCQVDSQVTMMFWYRQQPGQSLTLIATANQGSEATYESGFVIDKFPISRPNLTFSTLTVSNMSPEDSSIYLCSGTRAVDYGYTFGSGTRLTVV.

The chain combines TRBV4-2 with TRBJ2-7; 9 bases map to TRBD1. This CDR3 is 14 amino acids long. Germline V CDR1 and CDR2: LGHNA, YNFKEQ. The trim removed 0 bases at V and 4 bases at J, leaving 1 base unmatched. The CDR3 protein is CASSQEGQGYEQYF. DNA for the CDR3: TGTGCCAGCAGCCAAGAAGGACAGGGGTACGAGCAGTACTTC.

The chain joins TRBV15 to TRBJ2-7, with D possibly matching TRBD1 (5 bases). The germline CDR1 and CDR2 sequences are LNHNV and YYDKDF (reference sequence). The CDR3 spans 14 residues. Trimming pared 0 bases from V and 6 bases from J, leaving 12 bases between. CDR3 amino acids: CATSRELGPGEQYV. CDR3 nucleotides: TGTGCCACCAGCAGAGAGTTGGGGCCCGGCGAGCAGTACGTC.

This clone was observed a handful of times. The chain has TRBV7-9 and TRBJ1-1; possibly TRBD1 for D (5 bases). Between the trimmed V and J ends, which lost 1 base and 0 bases, there was a span of 15 bases. The germline CDR1 and CDR2 sequences are SEHNR and FQNEAQ (reference sequence). This CDR3 has 17 amino acids. CDR3 residues: CASSLVGVKRVNTEAFF. The CDR3 nucleotides read TGTGCCAGCAGCTTAGTAGGGGTGAAAAGGGTGAACACTGAAGCTTTCTTT.

This chain joins TRBV2 and TRBJ1-2; D unresolved. The CDR3 is 12 amino acids. Germline CDR1 reads SNHLY; CDR2 reads FYNNEI. Between the trimmed V and J ends, which lost 0 bases and 8 bases, there was a span of 7 bases. In DNA, the CDR3 is TGTGCCAGCAGTGAAGCGCCGGGAGGCTACACCTTC. Amino acids: CASSEAPGGYTF.